This TCR beta chain is drawn from a study of T cell responses to AZD1222 COVID-19 vaccine. The CDR3 loop spans 17 amino acids. The germline V gene encodes CDR1 MNHEY and CDR2 SMNVEV (reference sequence). V shed 5 bases, J shed 0 bases, and the junction held 11 bases outside the gene matches. To note about this clone: Its antigen is not known.

Method: immunoSEQ multiplex PCR; TCRdb's copy keeps in-frame clones and lacks some. The sample contains 150,000 to 200,000 clones, 88% of which appear only once. Study-wide results and caveats: Repertoire collection took place solely once the T cell response had peaked. With dominance at 160-218 and 743-854, vaccine-associated CD4 TCRs spanned spike.

The source is an adult who received the AZD1222 COVID-19 vaccine. Source: peripheral blood, taken 28 days after the second AZD1222 dose. The V gene is TRBV27, the J gene TRBJ2-3; TRBD2 matches at 7 bases. The CDR3 here is CASSLRWLAASTDTQYF. The CDR3 DNA follows: TGTGCCAGCAGTCTAAGGTGGCTAGCGGCTAGCACAGATACGCAGTATTTT.